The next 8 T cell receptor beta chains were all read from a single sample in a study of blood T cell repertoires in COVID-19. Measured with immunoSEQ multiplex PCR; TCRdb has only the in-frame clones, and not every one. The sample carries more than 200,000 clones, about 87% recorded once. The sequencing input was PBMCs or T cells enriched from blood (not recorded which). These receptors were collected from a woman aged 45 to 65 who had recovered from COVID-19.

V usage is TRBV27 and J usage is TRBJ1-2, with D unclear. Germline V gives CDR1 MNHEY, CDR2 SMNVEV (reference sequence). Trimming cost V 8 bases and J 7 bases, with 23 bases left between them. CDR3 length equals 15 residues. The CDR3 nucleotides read TGTGCCAGCCGTCCTTATCGGGGTGAAAGAAGTGGCTACACCTTC. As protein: CASRPYRGERSGYTF.

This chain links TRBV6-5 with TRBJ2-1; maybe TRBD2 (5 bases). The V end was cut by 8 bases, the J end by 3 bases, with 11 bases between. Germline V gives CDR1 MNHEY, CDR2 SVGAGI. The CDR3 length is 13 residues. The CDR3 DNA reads TGTGCCAGCCGAGGGCCCTACTACAATGAGCAGTTCTTC. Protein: CASRGPYYNEQFF.

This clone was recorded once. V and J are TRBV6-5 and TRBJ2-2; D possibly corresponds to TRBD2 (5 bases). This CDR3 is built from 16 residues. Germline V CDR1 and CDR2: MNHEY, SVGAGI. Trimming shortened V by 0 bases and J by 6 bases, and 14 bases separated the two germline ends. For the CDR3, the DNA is TGTGCCAGCAGTTACTCAAGGGTCCGGGGTCCCGGGGAGCTGTTTTTT. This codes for CASSYSRVRGPGELFF.

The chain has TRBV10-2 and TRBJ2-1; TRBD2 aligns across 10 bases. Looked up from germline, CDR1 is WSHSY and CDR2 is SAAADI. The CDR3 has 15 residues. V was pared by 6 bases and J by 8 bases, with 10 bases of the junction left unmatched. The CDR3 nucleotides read TGCGCCAGCAGGAGGCTAGCGGGAGTTCTCTATGAGCAGTTCTTC. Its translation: CASRRLAGVLYEQFF.

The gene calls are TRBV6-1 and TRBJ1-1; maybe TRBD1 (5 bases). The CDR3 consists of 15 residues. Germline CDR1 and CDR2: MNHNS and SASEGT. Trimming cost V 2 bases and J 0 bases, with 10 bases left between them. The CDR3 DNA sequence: TGTGCCAGCAGTGAACCTGGACAAATGAACACTGAAGCTTTCTTT. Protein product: CASSEPGQMNTEAFF.

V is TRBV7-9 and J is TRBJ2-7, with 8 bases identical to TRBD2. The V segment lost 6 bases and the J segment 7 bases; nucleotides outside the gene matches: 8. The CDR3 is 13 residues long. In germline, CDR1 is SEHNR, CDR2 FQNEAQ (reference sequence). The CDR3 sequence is CASSPTAGAEQYF. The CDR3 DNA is TGTGCCAGCAGTCCCACAGCGGGAGCGGAGCAGTACTTC.

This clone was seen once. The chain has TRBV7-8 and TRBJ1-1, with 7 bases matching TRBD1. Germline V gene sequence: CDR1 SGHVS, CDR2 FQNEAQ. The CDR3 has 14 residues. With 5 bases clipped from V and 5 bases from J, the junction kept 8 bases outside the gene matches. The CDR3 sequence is CASSSIQGLTEAFF. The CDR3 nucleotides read TGTGCCAGCAGCAGCATACAGGGGCTTACTGAAGCTTTCTTT.

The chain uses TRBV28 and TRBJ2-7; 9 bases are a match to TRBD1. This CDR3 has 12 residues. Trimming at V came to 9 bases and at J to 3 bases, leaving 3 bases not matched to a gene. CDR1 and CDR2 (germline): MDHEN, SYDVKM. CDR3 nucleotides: TGTGCCAGTCGACAGGGGGACTACGAGCAGTACTTC. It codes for CASRQGDYEQYF.